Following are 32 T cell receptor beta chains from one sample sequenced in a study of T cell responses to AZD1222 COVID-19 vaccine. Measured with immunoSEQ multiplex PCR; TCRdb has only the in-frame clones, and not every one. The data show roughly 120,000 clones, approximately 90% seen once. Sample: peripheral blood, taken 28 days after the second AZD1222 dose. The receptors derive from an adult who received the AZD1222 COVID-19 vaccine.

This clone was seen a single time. The CDR3 sequence: CSVEDPTAGAEAFF. The CDR3, as DNA: TGCAGCGTTGAAGACCCCACAGCTGGGGCTGAAGCTTTCTTT. The chain couples TRBV29-1 to TRBJ1-1; D gene uncertain. Germline CDR1 SQVTM, CDR2 ANQGSEA. CDR3 length equals 14 residues. Trimming cost V 0 bases and J 6 bases, with 14 bases left between them.

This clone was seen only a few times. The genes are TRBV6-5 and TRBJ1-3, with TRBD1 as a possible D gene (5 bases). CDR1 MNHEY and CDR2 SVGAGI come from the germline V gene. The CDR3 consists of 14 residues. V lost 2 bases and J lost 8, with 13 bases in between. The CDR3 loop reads CASSYSRAADTIYF. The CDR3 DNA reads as TGTGCCAGCAGTTACAGCAGGGCAGCGGACACCATATATTTT.

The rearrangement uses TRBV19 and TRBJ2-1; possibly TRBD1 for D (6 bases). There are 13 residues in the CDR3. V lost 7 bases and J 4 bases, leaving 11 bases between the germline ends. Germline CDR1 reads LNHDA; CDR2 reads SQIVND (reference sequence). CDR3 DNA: TGTGCCAGTACCTCAGGGGTTTACAATGAGCAGTTCTTC. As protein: CASTSGVYNEQFF.

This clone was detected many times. Written as DNA, the CDR3 is TGTGCCTGGAGTGTCAGCAGGGGGGACTATGGCTACACCTTC. It yields the protein CAWSVSRGDYGYTF. This chain joins TRBV30 and TRBJ1-2, with 7 positions matching TRBD1. Per the germline V gene, CDR1 is GTSNPN and CDR2 is SVGIG (reference sequence). Trimming removed 0 bases from V and 3 bases from J; junction bases left unmatched: 4. The CDR3 sequence is 14 residues long.

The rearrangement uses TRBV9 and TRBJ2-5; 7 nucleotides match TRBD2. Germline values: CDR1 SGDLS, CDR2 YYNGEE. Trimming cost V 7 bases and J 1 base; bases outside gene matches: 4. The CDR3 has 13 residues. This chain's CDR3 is CASGGSFQETQYF. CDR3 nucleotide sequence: TGTGCCAGCGGCGGGAGCTTCCAAGAGACCCAGTACTTC.

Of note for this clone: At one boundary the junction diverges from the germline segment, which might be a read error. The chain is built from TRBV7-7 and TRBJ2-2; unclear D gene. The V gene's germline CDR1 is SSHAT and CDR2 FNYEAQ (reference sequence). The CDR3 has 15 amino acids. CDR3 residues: CASSLYAGDTGELFF. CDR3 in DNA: TGTGCTAGCAGCTTATATGCTGGGGATACCGGGGAGCTGTTTTTT.

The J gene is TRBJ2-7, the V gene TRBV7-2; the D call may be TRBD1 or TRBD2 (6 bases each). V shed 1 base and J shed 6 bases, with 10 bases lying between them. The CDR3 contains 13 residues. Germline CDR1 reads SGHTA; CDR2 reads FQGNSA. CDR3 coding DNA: TGTGCCAGCAGCTTAGGGGGGGCCGCCGAGCAGTACTTC. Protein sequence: CASSLGGAAEQYF.

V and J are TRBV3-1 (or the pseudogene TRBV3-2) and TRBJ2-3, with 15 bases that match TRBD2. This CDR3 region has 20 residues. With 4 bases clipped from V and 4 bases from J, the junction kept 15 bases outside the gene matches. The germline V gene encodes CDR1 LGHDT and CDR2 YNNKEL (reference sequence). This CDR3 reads CASSRELNGLAGGPADTQYF. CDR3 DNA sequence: TGTGCCAGCAGCCGAGAATTAAATGGACTAGCGGGGGGGCCGGCAGATACGCAGTATTTT.

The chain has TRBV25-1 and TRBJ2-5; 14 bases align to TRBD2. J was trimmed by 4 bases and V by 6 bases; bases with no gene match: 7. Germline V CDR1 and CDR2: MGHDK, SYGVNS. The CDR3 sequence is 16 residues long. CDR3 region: CASRAGTSGRGETQYF. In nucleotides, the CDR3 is TGTGCCAGCAGAGCCGGGACTAGCGGGAGAGGAGAGACCCAGTACTTC.

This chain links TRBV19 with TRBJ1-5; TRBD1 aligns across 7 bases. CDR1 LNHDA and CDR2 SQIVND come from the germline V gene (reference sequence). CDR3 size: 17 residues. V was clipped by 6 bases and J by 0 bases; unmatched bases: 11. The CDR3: CASRTDLGQPSNQPQHF. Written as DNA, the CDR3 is TGTGCCAGTAGAACTGATTTGGGACAGCCTAGCAATCAGCCCCAGCATTTT.

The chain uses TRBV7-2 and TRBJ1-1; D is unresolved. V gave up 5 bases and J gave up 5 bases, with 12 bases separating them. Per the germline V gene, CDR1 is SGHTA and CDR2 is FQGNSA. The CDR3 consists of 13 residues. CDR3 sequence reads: CASSPFRETEAFF. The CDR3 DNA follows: TGTGCCAGCAGCCCATTCCGGGAGACTGAAGCTTTCTTT.

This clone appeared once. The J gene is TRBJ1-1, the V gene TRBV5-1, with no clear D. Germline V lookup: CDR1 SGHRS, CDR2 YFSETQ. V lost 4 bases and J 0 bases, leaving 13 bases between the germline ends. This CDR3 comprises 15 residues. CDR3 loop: CASSHLKGLNTEAFF. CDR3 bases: TGCGCCAGCAGCCATCTGAAAGGGCTGAACACTGAAGCTTTCTTT.

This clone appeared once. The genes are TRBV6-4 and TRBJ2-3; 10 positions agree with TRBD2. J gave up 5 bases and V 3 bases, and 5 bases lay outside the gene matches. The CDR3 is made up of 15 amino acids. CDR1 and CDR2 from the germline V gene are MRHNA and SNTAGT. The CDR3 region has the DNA TGTGCCAGCAGTGAGTTGAGCGGGGGGGGAGATACGCAGTATTTT. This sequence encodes CASSELSGGGDTQYF.

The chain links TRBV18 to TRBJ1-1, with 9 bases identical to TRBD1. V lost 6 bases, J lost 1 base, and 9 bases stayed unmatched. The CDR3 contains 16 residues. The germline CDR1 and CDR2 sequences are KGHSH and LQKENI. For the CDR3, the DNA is TGTGCCAGCTCCACACTGGGGACAGGGAGGAACACTGAAGCTTTCTTT. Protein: CASSTLGTGRNTEAFF.

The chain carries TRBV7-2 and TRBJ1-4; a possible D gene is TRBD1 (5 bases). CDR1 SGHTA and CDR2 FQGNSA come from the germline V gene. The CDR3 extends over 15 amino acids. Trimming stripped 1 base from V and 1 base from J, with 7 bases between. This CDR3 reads CASSLGGVTNEKLFF. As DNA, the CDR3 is TGTGCCAGCAGCTTAGGAGGGGTAACTAATGAAAAACTGTTTTTT.

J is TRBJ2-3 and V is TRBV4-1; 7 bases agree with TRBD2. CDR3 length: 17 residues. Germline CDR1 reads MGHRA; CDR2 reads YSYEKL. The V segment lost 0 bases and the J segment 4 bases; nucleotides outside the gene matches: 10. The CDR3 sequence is CASSQDEGGSPPDTQYF. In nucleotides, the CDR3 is TGCGCCAGCAGCCAAGACGAGGGCGGGAGCCCCCCAGATACGCAGTATTTT.

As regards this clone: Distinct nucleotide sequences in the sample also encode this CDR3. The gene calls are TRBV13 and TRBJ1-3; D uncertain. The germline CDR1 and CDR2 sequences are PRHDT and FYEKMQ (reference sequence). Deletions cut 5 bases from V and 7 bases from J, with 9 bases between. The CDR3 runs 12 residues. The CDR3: CASSLAGNTIYF. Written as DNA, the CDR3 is TGTGCCAGCAGCCTAGCCGGGAACACCATATATTTT.

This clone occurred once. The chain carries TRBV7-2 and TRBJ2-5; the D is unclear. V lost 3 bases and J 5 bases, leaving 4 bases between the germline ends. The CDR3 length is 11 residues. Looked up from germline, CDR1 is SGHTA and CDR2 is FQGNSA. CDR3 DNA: TGTGCCAGCAGCTTTGTGGAGACCCAGTACTTC. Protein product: CASSFVETQYF.

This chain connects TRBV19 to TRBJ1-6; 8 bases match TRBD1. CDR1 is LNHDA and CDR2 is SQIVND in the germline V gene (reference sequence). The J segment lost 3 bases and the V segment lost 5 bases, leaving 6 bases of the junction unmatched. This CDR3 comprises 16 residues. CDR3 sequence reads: CASSPTGAYYNSPLHF. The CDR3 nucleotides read TGTGCCAGTAGTCCGACAGGGGCGTACTATAATTCACCCCTCCACTTT. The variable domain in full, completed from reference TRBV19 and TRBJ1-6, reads DGGITQSPKYLFRKEGQNVTLSCEQNLNHDAMYWYRQDPGQGLRLIYYSQIVNDFQKGDIAEGYSVSREKKESFPLTVTSAQKNPTAFYLCASSPTGAYYNSPLHFGNGTRLTVT.

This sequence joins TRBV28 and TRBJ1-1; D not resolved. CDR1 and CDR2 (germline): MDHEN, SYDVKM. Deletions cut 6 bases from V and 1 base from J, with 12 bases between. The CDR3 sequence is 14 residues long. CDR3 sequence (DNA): TGTGCCAGCAGACCCGTAGGGCAGAACACTGAAGCTTTCTTT. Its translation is CASRPVGQNTEAFF.

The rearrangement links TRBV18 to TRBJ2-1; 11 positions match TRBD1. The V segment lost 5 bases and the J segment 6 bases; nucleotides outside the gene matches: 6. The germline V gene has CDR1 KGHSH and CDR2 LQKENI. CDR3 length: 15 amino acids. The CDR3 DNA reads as TGTGCCAGCTCATTAGGACAGGGGGCACTCAATGAGCAGTTCTTC. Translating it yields CASSLGQGALNEQFF.

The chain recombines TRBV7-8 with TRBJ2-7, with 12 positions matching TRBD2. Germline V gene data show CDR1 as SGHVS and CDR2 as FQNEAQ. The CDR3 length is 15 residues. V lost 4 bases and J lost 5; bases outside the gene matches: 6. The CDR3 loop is CASSSGLAGPNEQYF. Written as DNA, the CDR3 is TGTGCCAGCAGCTCCGGACTAGCGGGGCCAAACGAGCAGTACTTC.

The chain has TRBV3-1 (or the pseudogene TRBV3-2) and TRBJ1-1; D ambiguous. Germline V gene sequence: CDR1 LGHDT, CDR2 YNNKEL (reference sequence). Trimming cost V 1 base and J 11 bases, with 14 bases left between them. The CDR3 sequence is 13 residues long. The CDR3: CASSQVFGTGAFF. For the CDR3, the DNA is TGTGCCAGCAGCCAAGTGTTCGGCACGGGGGCTTTCTTT.

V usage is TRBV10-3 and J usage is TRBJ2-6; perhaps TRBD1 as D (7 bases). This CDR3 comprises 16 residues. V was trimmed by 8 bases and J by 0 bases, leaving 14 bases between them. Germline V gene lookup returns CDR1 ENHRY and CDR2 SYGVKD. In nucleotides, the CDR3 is TGTGCCATCGGTGCAGGGGGGCTCTCTGGGGCCAACGTCCTGACTTTC. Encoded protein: CAIGAGGLSGANVLTF.

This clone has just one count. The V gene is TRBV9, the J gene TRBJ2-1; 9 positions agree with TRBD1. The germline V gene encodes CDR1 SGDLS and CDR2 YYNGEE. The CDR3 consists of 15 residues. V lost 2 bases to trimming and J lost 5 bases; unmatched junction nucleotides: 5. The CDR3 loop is CASSVTGGGNNEQFF. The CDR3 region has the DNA TGTGCCAGCAGCGTTACAGGGGGCGGCAACAATGAGCAGTTCTTC.

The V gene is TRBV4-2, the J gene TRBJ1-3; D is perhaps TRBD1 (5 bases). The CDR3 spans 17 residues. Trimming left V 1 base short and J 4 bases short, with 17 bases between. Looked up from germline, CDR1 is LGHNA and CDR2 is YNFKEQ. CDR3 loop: CASSQGLSGGTGNTIYF. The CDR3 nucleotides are TGTGCCAGCAGCCAAGGACTTAGCGGGGGGACCGGAAACACCATATATTTT.

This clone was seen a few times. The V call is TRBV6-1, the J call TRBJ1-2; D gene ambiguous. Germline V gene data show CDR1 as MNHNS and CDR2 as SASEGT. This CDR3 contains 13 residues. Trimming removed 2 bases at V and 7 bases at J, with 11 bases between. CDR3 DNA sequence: TGTGCCAGCAGTGAATCTCAGACCTTTGGCTACACCTTC. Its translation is CASSESQTFGYTF.

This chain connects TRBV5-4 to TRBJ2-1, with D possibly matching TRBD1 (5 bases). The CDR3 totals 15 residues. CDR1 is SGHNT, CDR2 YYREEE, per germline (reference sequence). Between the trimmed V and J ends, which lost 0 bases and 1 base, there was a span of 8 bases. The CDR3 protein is CASSLGQGSYNEQFF. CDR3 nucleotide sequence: TGTGCCAGCAGCTTGGGGCAGGGTTCCTACAATGAGCAGTTCTTC.

CDR3 protein: CASSLGQGMVQPQHF. CDR3 nucleotides: TGTGCCAGCAGTTTGGGGCAGGGGATGGTTCAGCCCCAGCATTTT. J is TRBJ1-5 and V is TRBV28; tentatively, D is TRBD1 (6 bases). V was pared by 3 bases and J by 6 bases, with 15 bases between. The CDR3 covers 15 residues. CDR1 is MDHEN, CDR2 SYDVKM, per germline.

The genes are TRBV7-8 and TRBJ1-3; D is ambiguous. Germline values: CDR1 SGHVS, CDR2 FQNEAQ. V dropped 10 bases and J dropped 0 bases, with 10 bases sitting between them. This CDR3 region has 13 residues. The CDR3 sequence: CATQRHSGNTIYF. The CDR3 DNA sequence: TGTGCCACCCAGAGGCACTCTGGAAACACCATATATTTT.

CDR3 nucleotide sequence: TGTGCCAGCAGCGTAGGTAACCTGAATGAAAAACTGTTTTTT. Protein: CASSVGNLNEKLFF. The V and J genes are TRBV9 and TRBJ1-4; no definite D call. Trimming cost V 0 bases and J 5 bases, with 8 bases left between them. Germline assignment: CDR1 SGDLS and CDR2 YYNGEE. CDR3 length: 14 amino acids. The full variable domain, its missing parts supplied by reference TRBV9 and TRBJ1-4, is DSGVTQTPKHLITATGQRVTLRCSPRSGDLSVYWYQQSLDQGLQFLIQYYNGEERAKGNILERFSAQQFPDLHSELNLSSLELGDSALYFCASSVGNLNEKLFFGSGTQLSVL.

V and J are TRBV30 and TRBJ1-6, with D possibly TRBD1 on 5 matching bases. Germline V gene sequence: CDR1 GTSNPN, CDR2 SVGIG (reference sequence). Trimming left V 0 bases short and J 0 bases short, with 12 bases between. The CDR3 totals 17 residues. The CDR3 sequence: CAWSVLGTSSYNSPLHF. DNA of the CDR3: TGTGCCTGGAGTGTCCTAGGGACCAGCTCCTATAATTCACCCCTCCACTTT.